The present entry profiles one T cell receptor (beta chain) with its context. The CDR3 is 14 amino acids. Trimming cost V 0 bases and J 5 bases, with 11 bases left between them. In germline, CDR1 is SGHDT, CDR2 YYEEEE. This record belongs to a study of cytomegalovirus exposure and HLA in healthy donors. PCR involved 60 Vbeta and 13 Jbeta primers. TCRdb keeps only in-frame clones here, not all; method: immunoSEQ multiplex PCR. The repertoire has 150,000 to 200,000 clones, roughly 84% of them found once; the top ten carry more than 1%. This sequence originates from a boy aged 2-9 years in good health and CMV-seronegative. Material: PBMCs. The rearrangement uses TRBV5-6 and TRBJ1-2; D gene ambiguous. As DNA, the CDR3 is TGTGCCAGCAGCTTGGGGCGGGGTGTTTATGGCTACACCTTC. Its protein is CASSLGRGVYGYTF. Drawing the rest from reference TRBV5-6 and TRBJ1-2, the complete variable domain is DAGVTQSPTHLIKTRGQQVTLRCSPKSGHDTVSWYQQALGQGPQFIFQYYEEEERQRGNFPDRFSGHQFPNYSSELNVNALLLGDSALYLCASSLGRGVYGYTFGSGTRLTVV.